What follows is one TCR beta chain and its context. V gave up 2 bases and J gave up 8 bases, with 10 bases separating them. The CDR3 is 14 amino acids. From germline, CDR1 is SGHAT and CDR2 FQNNGV. These data belong to a study of response to subunit inactivated influenza vaccine. MiXCR was run by TCRdb on the RT-PCR reads, yielding one entry per CDR3 protein. This sample has a few hundred thousand distinct CDR3 sequences, with 20% to 25% found just once. The rearrangement uses TRBV11-2 and TRBJ1-6; D might be TRBD1 (5 bases). Here the sequenced sample was PBMCs from blood, taken 21 months after vaccination. The clonotype originates from a man aged 50 to 69 who received an inactivated influenza vaccine. The CDR3 bases are TGTGCCAGCAGCTTATCGCAGGGATATTCACCCCTCCACTTT. Translating gives CASSLSQGYSPLHF.